This is a list of T cell receptor beta chains from one sample in a study of control samples from healthy donors and cancer patients. Assay: immunoSEQ multiplex PCR; the TCRdb copy retains only in-frame clones and omits some. In the table there are 150,000 or so clones, 94% of which are singletons. The sample comprised blood. The receptor source for this set is a man in his forties in good health. The CDR3 runs from the conserved cysteine through the conserved F or W. The size of a clone is reported for some rows only, either as once, few or many, or as a class for expanded clones.

-	TRBV11-3	CASSPGEAASSYNEQFF
-	TRBV11-3	CASSSVSDPYEQYF
-	TRBV6-1	CASSEGGTYNSPLHF
-	TRBV9	CASSHQGSLAGGVISGANVLTF
-	TRBV7-9	CASSLVGQGLTDTQYF
-	TRBV6-1	CASSEYRFKDGYTF
-	TRBV6-5	CASSETAYEQYF
-	TRBV7-2	CASSPDWGQFF
-	TRBV4-2	CASSQVQGENTEAFF
-	TRBV28	CASSSSGQGYEKLFF
-	TRBV6-5	CASSYSGAGNTGELFF
-	TRBV13	CASSPRTGVPYEQYF
-	TRBV27	CASSLSGGGGEKLFF
-	TRBV14	CASSQDRGRALEQYF
-	TRBV10-3	CAISERTAYEQYF
-	TRBV19	CASSVGTSGSTQYF
-	TRBV5-5	CASSPRFGGTGNEQYF
-	TRBV11-2	CASSAPTRHNSPLHF
-	TRBV19	CASNYGQPQPQHF
once	TRBV6-5	CASRANSPLHF
-	TRBV9	CASSQLGQTLSVNTGELFF
-	TRBV7-2	CASSYGGFSYEQYF
-	TRBV28	CASSRRSGTNTEAFF
-	TRBV27	CASSLEGIFDRGALRSYEQYF
-	TRBV7-8	CASSLYPSYEQYF
-	TRBV9	CASSVTGQGKAETQYF
-	TRBV29-1	CSVGSQGVRDYGYTF
-	TRBV27	CASSLVGGETQYF
-	TRBV10-3	CAISDRTSNTEAFF
-	TRBV10-3	CATGQNTGELFF
-	TRBV19	CASSISPGLQETQYF
-	TRBV28	CASSLRQGVETQYF
-	TRBV14	CASSQDSSRGYTF
-	TRBV5-6	CASSLGYGNTGELFF
-	TRBV6-5	CASSRDPNQPQHF
-	TRBV11-3	CASSDRDTEAFF
-	TRBV27	CATGGPQGTDTQYF
-	TRBV2	CASSLQGGLGEKLFF